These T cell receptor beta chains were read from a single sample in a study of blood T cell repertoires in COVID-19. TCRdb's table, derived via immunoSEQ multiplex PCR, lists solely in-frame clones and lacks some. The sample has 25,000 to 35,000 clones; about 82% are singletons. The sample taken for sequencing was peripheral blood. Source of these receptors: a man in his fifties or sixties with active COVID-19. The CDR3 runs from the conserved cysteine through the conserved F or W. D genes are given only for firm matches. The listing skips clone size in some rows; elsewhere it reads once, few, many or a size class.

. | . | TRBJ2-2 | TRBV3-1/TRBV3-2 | CASSPPWGGNTGELFF | TGTGCCAGCAGCCCTCCGTGGGGCGGGAACACCGGGGAGCTGTTTTTT
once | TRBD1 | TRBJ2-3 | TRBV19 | CASSLTGVLMDTQYF | TGTGCCAGTAGTCTGACAGGGGTACTCATGGATACGCAGTATTTT
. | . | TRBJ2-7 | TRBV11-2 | CASSLSTGLRYEQYF | TGTGCCAGCAGCTTATCCACAGGGTTGAGGTACGAGCAGTACTTC
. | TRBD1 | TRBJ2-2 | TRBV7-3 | CASQGQGLVGELFF | TGTGCCAGTCAGGGACAGGGATTGGTCGGGGAGCTGTTTTTT
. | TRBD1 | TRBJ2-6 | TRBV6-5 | CASRTGGSGANVLTF | TGTGCCAGCAGGACAGGGGGCTCTGGGGCCAACGTCCTGACTTTC
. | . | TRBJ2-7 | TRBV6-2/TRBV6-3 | CASSYPPQGLYEQYF | TGTGCCAGCAGTTACCCCCCGCAGGGTTTATACGAGCAGTACTTC
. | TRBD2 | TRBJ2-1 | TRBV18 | CASSPPGLAGNNEQFF | TGTGCCAGCTCACCCCCGGGACTAGCGGGGAACAATGAGCAGTTCTTC
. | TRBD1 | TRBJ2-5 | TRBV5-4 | CASSPHGQGGQETQYF | TGTGCCAGCAGCCCCCATGGACAGGGGGGCCAAGAGACCCAGTACTTC
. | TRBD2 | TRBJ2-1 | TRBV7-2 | CASSSGLASEQFF | TGTGCCAGCAGCTCGGGACTAGCTTCTGAGCAGTTCTTC
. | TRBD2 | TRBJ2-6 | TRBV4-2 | CASSQDVAGENSGANVLTF | TGTGCCAGCAGCCAAGATGTGGCGGGAGAGAACTCTGGGGCCAACGTCCTGACTTTC